These 26 T cell receptor beta chains were sequenced from one sample in a study of blood T cell repertoires in COVID-19. Generated by immunoSEQ multiplex PCR, the TCRdb table keeps only in-frame clones and is missing some. Altogether roughly 270,000 clones are present, over 75% being singletons, with the ten largest covering roughly 4.6%. Sequenced input: peripheral blood. These receptors were obtained from a man between 45 and 60 years old with active or convalescent COVID-19.

The V gene is TRBV19, the J gene TRBJ1-1; 8 bases agree with TRBD1. With 5 bases clipped from V and 6 bases from J, the junction kept 11 bases outside the gene matches. CDR3 length equals 15 residues. Per the germline V gene, CDR1 is LNHDA and CDR2 is SQIVND (reference sequence). CDR3 region: CASSSPPGQASEAFF. The CDR3 DNA reads TGTGCCAGTAGTTCACCTCCGGGACAGGCTTCTGAAGCTTTCTTT.

The chain employs TRBV18 and TRBJ2-7, with D maybe TRBD2 (5 bases). In germline, CDR1 is KGHSH, CDR2 LQKENI. The CDR3 contains 15 residues. V was trimmed by 5 bases and J by 2 bases, leaving 16 bases between them. The CDR3 here is CASSAGILDAYEQYF. DNA of the CDR3: TGTGCCAGCTCAGCCGGGATCCTCGACGCCTACGAGCAGTACTTC.

This clone has only a few counts. The chain joins TRBV14 to TRBJ2-1; TRBD2 is a possible D gene (5 bases). In germline, CDR1 is SGHDN, CDR2 FVKESK. The ends were cut back, 3 bases at V and 2 bases at J, with 20 bases in the middle. The CDR3 spans 18 residues. The CDR3 reads CASSQRVRGEWPYNEQFF. In DNA, the CDR3 is TGTGCCAGCAGCCAGAGGGTCCGGGGTGAGTGGCCCTACAATGAGCAGTTCTTC. Using reference TRBV14 and TRBJ2-1 for the parts outside the CDR3, the full variable domain is EAGVTQFPSHSVIEKGQTVTLRCDPISGHDNLYWYRRVMGKEIKFLLHFVKESKQDESGMPNNRFLAERTGGTYSTLKVQPAELEDSGVYFCASSQRVRGEWPYNEQFFGPGTRLTVL.

The chain employs TRBV7-2 and TRBJ1-3, with D unclear. V lost 3 bases to trimming and J lost 3 bases, with 12 bases between them. Germline lookup yields CDR1 SGHTA and CDR2 FQGNSA. The CDR3 spans 15 residues. The CDR3 sequence is CASSFRSTYGNTIYF. The CDR3 DNA is TGTGCCAGCAGCTTCAGGTCAACTTATGGAAACACCATATATTTT. Full variable domain (missing parts from reference TRBV7-2 and TRBJ1-3): GAGVSQSPSNKVTEKGKDVELRCDPISGHTALYWYRQSLGQGLEFLIYFQGNSAPDKSGLPSDRFSAERTGGSVSTLTIQRTQQEDSAVYLCASSFRSTYGNTIYFGEGSWLTVV.

The chain uses TRBV12-3 or TRBV12-4 and TRBJ2-7; D remains ambiguous. The V end lost 6 bases, the J end lost 3 bases, and 9 bases lay between the germline ends. The CDR3 length is 12 residues. CDR3 nucleotides: TGTGCCAGCAGACGCCACGGCTACGAGCAGTACTTC. This gives the protein CASRRHGYEQYF.

The chain has TRBV28 and TRBJ2-3; tentatively, D is TRBD2 (7 bases). This CDR3 comprises 16 residues. V dropped 5 bases and J dropped 6 bases, with 21 bases sitting between them. The germline V gene encodes CDR1 MDHEN and CDR2 SYDVKM. The CDR3 reads CASSPRGRVRSDTQYF. DNA for the CDR3: TGTGCCAGCAGTCCGAGGGGGAGGGTAAGAAGTGATACGCAGTATTTT.

The chain links TRBV5-1 to TRBJ2-7; the match to TRBD1 covers 8 bases. J gave up 2 bases and V 2 bases, and 15 bases lay outside the gene matches. CDR3 length: 18 residues. Per the germline V gene, CDR1 is SGHRS and CDR2 is YFSETQ. CDR3 region: CASSFSGGVGSRPYEQYF. As DNA, the CDR3 is TGCGCCAGCAGCTTCTCAGGGGGCGTTGGTAGCAGACCCTACGAGCAGTACTTC.

The V call is TRBV12-3 or TRBV12-4, the J call TRBJ1-1; 7 bases agree with TRBD1. The length of the CDR3 is 13 residues. Trimming took 4 bases from V and 4 from J; bases not matched to a gene: 3. Here the CDR3 reads CASSSQGGTEAFF. Written as DNA, the CDR3 is TGTGCCAGCAGTTCCCAGGGGGGCACTGAAGCTTTCTTT.

This clone was recorded only once. The CDR3 nucleotides read TGTGCCAGCAGCACCGACGGACATAATGAAAAACTGTTTTTT. Encoded protein: CASSTDGHNEKLFF. The chain is built from TRBV9 and TRBJ1-4; TRBD1 might be the D (5 bases). V lost 4 bases to trimming and J lost 4 bases, with 11 bases between them. Per the germline V gene, CDR1 is SGDLS and CDR2 is YYNGEE. This CDR3 has 14 amino acids.

J is TRBJ1-2 and V is TRBV18; 8 nucleotides line up with TRBD1. Germline V lookup: CDR1 KGHSH, CDR2 LQKENI. V was clipped by 3 bases and J by 6 bases; unmatched bases: 12. There are 16 residues in the CDR3. The CDR3 nucleotides are TGTGCCAGCTCACCCCCGGGGGGACAGGTGTCTAATGGCTACACCTTC. The encoded protein is CASSPPGGQVSNGYTF.

This sequence joins TRBV23-1 and TRBJ2-3; D is undetermined. TRBV23-1 is annotated as an ORF whose role is uncertain. V was shortened by 11 bases and J by 5 bases, with 23 bases between the two germline ends. The CDR3 consists of 15 residues. CDR3 DNA sequence: TGCGCCCACCCGGGTAGTTTAGTCATCGGAGATACGCAGTATTTT. Its protein product is CAHPGSLVIGDTQYF.

The chain combines TRBV5-1 with TRBJ1-1; maybe TRBD1 (5 bases). Germline V gene lookup returns CDR1 SGHRS and CDR2 YFSETQ. The length of the CDR3 is 14 residues. The V and J ends lost 7 bases and 5 bases respectively, with 18 bases between them. The CDR3 DNA reads as TGCGCCAGCCGCGCGGACCCCGGGGGGACTGAAGCTTTCTTT. This encodes CASRADPGGTEAFF.

The chain recombines TRBV6-2 or TRBV6-3 with TRBJ2-5; TRBD2 is a possible D gene (6 bases). Germline V gene lookup returns CDR1 MNHEY and CDR2 SVGEGT. The CDR3 length is 14 residues. Deletions cut 2 bases from V and 3 bases from J, with 10 bases between. CDR3 residues: CASSYGSGKETQYF. The DNA of the CDR3 is TGTGCCAGCAGTTACGGTAGCGGCAAAGAGACCCAGTACTTC.

The chain recombines TRBV27 with TRBJ2-3; D may be TRBD2 (6 bases). There are 12 residues in the CDR3. Germline V CDR1 and CDR2: MNHEY, SMNVEV (reference sequence). Trimming removed 8 bases from V and 4 bases from J, with 10 bases in between. For the CDR3, the DNA is TGTGCCAGCCGACTAGGGGCAGATACGCAGTATTTT. Encoded protein: CASRLGADTQYF.

The chain recombines TRBV7-2 with TRBJ1-2; the match to TRBD1 covers 8 bases. Germline V gives CDR1 SGHTA, CDR2 FQGNSA. V lost 4 bases, J lost 3 bases, and 7 bases stayed unmatched. There are 15 residues in the CDR3. The CDR3 is CASSSRQGFYYGYTF. CDR3 coding DNA: TGTGCCAGCAGCTCTCGACAGGGGTTTTACTATGGCTACACCTTC.

The chain joins TRBV3-1 (or the pseudogene TRBV3-2) to TRBJ2-2; D is unclear. Germline-derived CDR1 and CDR2 are LGHDT and YNNKEL (reference sequence). CDR3 length: 14 residues. V was cut by 1 base and J by 3 bases, with 6 bases left in between. CDR3 sequence: CASSQVIYTGELFF. In DNA form, the CDR3 reads TGTGCCAGCAGCCAAGTTATATACACCGGGGAGCTGTTTTTT.

J is TRBJ1-1 and V is TRBV25-1; no firm D call. Germline V CDR1 and CDR2: MGHDK, SYGVNS. The CDR3 loop spans 12 amino acids. V lost 7 bases, J lost 0 bases, and 6 bases lay in between. CDR3 amino acids: CASKRLNTEAFF. In nucleotides, the CDR3 is TGTGCCAGCAAGAGGCTGAACACTGAAGCTTTCTTT.

V and J are TRBV29-1 and TRBJ2-3; D ambiguous. The V end was cut by 3 bases, the J end by 7 bases, with 11 bases between. Per germline, CDR1 SQVTM and CDR2 ANQGSEA. The CDR3 consists of 12 residues. CDR3 protein: CSVETPPYTQYF. The CDR3 DNA is TGCAGCGTTGAGACACCACCGTATACGCAGTATTTT.

The chain recombines TRBV5-6 with TRBJ2-7, with 9 bases matching TRBD2. Germline CDR1 SGHDT, CDR2 YYEEEE. V lost 0 bases to trimming and J lost 5 bases; unmatched junction nucleotides: 9. The CDR3 totals 16 residues. The CDR3, as DNA: TGTGCCAGCAGCTTGGGTGGCGGGAGGGCCCACGACGAGCAGTACTTC. It codes for CASSLGGGRAHDEQYF.

The V and J genes are TRBV18 and TRBJ1-1, with D maybe TRBD1 (5 bases). There are 15 residues in the CDR3. With 3 bases removed from V and 6 bases from J, the gap between germline ends came to 17 bases. Germline CDR1 reads KGHSH; CDR2 reads LQKENI. This CDR3 is CASSPSQGLGAEAFF. The CDR3 nucleotides read TGTGCCAGCTCACCCAGTCAGGGTCTAGGGGCTGAAGCTTTCTTT.

The gene calls are TRBV9 and TRBJ2-1; 9 positions agree with TRBD2. The CDR3 runs to 16 residues. Trimming removed 8 bases from V and 6 bases from J; junction bases left unmatched: 15. Germline assignment: CDR1 SGDLS and CDR2 YYNGEE. In DNA form, the CDR3 reads TGTGCCAGTACGCCTTATTCTAGCGGGGTCCTCAATGAGCAGTTCTTC. It is translated as CASTPYSSGVLNEQFF. The variable domain in full, completed from reference TRBV9 and TRBJ2-1, reads DSGVTQTPKHLITATGQRVTLRCSPRSGDLSVYWYQQSLDQGLQFLIQYYNGEERAKGNILERFSAQQFPDLHSELNLSSLELGDSALYFCASTPYSSGVLNEQFFGPGTRLTVL.

J is TRBJ2-1 and V is TRBV6-5; D not certain. Trimming shortened V by 2 bases and J by 0 bases, and 8 bases separated the two germline ends. This CDR3 region has 15 residues. Germline lookup yields CDR1 MNHEY and CDR2 SVGAGI. In DNA form, the CDR3 reads TGTGCCAGCAGTTACGACTGGAGCTCCTACAATGAGCAGTTCTTC. It translates to CASSYDWSSYNEQFF.

This chain uses TRBV6-5 with TRBJ1-2; perhaps TRBD1 as D (6 bases). CDR1 and CDR2 (germline): MNHEY, SVGAGI. The CDR3 contains 16 residues. The V end lost 2 bases, the J end lost 6 bases, and 19 bases lay between the germline ends. The CDR3 protein is CASSYKNRVRTDGYTF. CDR3 sequence (DNA): TGTGCCAGCAGTTACAAGAACAGGGTTAGAACTGATGGCTACACCTTC.

This chain joins TRBV12-5 and TRBJ1-3; D perhaps matches TRBD1 (5 bases). Germline V gives CDR1 LGHNT, CDR2 FRNRAP. The CDR3 contains 16 residues. The V and J ends lost 0 bases and 1 base respectively, with 10 bases between them. CDR3 DNA: TGTGCTAGTGGTTTGGTATTAGGGGCTTCTGGAAACACCATATATTTT. It translates to CASGLVLGASGNTIYF.

The V gene is TRBV4-1, the J gene TRBJ1-2, with 8 bases lining up with TRBD1. The CDR3 runs to 16 residues. Germline-derived CDR1 and CDR2 are MGHRA and YSYEKL. V gave up 1 base and J gave up 5 bases; unmatched junction bases: 9. CDR3 in amino acids: CASSQGGQGPSYGYTF. For the CDR3, the DNA is TGCGCCAGCAGCCAAGGAGGACAGGGACCTTCGTATGGCTACACCTTC.

This chain uses TRBV2 with TRBJ2-2; tentative D call: TRBD1 (6 bases). Germline V gene sequence: CDR1 SNHLY, CDR2 FYNNEI. The V gene lost 6 bases and the J gene lost 5 bases, with 7 bases spanning the gap. This CDR3 is 12 amino acids long. CDR3 protein: CASRQGTGELFF. As DNA, the CDR3 is TGTGCCAGCAGGCAGGGGACCGGGGAGCTGTTTTTT.